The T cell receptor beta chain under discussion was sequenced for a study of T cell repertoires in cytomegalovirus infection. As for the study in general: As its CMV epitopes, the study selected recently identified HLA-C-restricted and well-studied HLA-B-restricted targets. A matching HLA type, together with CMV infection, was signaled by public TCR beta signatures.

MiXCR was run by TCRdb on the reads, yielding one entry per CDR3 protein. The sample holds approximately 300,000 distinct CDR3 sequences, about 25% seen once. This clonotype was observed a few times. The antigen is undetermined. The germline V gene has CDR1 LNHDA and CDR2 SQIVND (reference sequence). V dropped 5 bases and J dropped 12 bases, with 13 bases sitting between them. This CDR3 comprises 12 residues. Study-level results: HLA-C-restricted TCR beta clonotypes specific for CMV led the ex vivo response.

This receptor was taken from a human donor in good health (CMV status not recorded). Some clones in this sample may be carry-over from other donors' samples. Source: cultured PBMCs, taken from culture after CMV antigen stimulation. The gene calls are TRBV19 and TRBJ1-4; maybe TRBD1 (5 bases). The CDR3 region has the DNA TGTGCCAGTAGTGACCGGGGGAAGGAACTGTTTTTT. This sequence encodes CASSDRGKELFF.